This T cell receptor (beta chain) was captured by sequencing in a study of cytomegalovirus exposure and HLA in healthy donors. As regards this clone: What it recognizes is unknown.

The PCR ran on 60 Vbeta and 13 Jbeta primers. As originally analysed: As a later analysis found, there were 80 million or so unique TCR beta chains, of which roughly 11 million were shared. The assay was immunoSEQ multiplex PCR, and TCRdb's table has in-frame clones only and misses some. The V and J calls and clone size are taken from that table; D and trimming were inferred from the DNA. Counted here are 150,000 or so clones, roughly 84% occurring once; the ten biggest clones make up more than 2%. Findings and caveats of the study: Later on, analysis showed that most CMV-associated TCR beta chains appeared to be HLA-restricted. High sensitivity and specificity were reportedly achieved when the classifier diagnosed cytomegalovirus status.

Trimming took 2 bases from V and 0 from J, leaving 13 bases between them. The germline CDR1 and CDR2 sequences are MNHEY and SMNVEV (reference sequence). CDR3 length: 16 residues. The source material was PBMCs. The rearrangement uses TRBV27 and TRBJ1-1; D unclear. The TCR comes from a young man in good health and CMV-seropositive. The CDR3 DNA sequence: TGTGCCAGCAGTTTAATCCCGGGTTACATGAACACTGAAGCTTTCTTT. It encodes CASSLIPGYMNTEAFF.